This is a list of T cell receptor beta chains from one sample in a study of blood T cell repertoires in COVID-19. Some clones are missing from TCRdb's copy, which holds only in-frame ones; the method was immunoSEQ multiplex PCR. The sample lists approximately 430,000 clones, about nine tenths occurring once. Sequenced material: peripheral blood. The receptors come from a woman aged 30 to 39 with active or convalescent COVID-19. Both conserved end residues are part of each CDR3. D genes are given only for firm matches. Rows may omit the clone size; those that give it use once, few, many or a size class.

size: NA; J: TRBJ2-5; V: TRBV5-6; D: NA; CDR3: CASSLGRGSGETQYF; DNA: TGTGCCAGCAGCTTGGGGAGGGGCTCTGGAGAGACCCAGTACTTC
size: NA; J: TRBJ1-5; V: TRBV10-3; D: NA; CDR3: CAISAARAQEPQHF; DNA: TGTGCCATCAGTGCGGCCAGGGCGCAGGAGCCCCAGCATTTT
size: NA; J: TRBJ2-3; V: TRBV3-1/TRBV3-2; D: TRBD2; CDR3: CASTGLAGTDTQYF; DNA: TGTGCCAGCACGGGACTAGCGGGCACAGATACGCAGTATTTT
size: NA; J: TRBJ2-1; V: TRBV12-3/TRBV12-4; D: NA; CDR3: CASSPLGEQFF; DNA: TGTGCCAGCAGCCCCCTAGGAGAGCAGTTCTTC
size: NA; J: TRBJ2-3; V: TRBV5-1; D: NA; CDR3: CASSFGRGHTDTQYF; DNA: TGCGCCAGCAGCTTCGGGCGGGGCCACACAGATACGCAGTATTTT
size: NA; J: TRBJ2-1; V: TRBV27; D: TRBD2; CDR3: CASSRGGFLGSNEQFF; DNA: TGTGCCAGCAGTCGGGGGGGATTTTTAGGCTCCAATGAGCAGTTCTTC
size: NA; J: TRBJ1-5; V: TRBV29-1; D: TRBD1; CDR3: CSVGVRGHIQPQHF; DNA: TGCAGCGTTGGAGTCAGGGGGCATATTCAGCCCCAGCATTTT
size: NA; J: TRBJ2-1; V: TRBV27; D: NA; CDR3: CASNTNRESSYNEQFF; DNA: TGTGCCAGCAACACGAACCGGGAGTCATCCTACAATGAGCAGTTCTTC
size: NA; J: TRBJ2-7; V: TRBV6-5; D: NA; CDR3: CASRQRTDSYEQYF; DNA: TGTGCCAGCAGGCAAAGGACAGACTCCTACGAGCAGTACTTC
size: few; J: TRBJ1-1; V: TRBV3-1/TRBV3-2; D: TRBD1; CDR3: CASSRLATGTGVFAEAFF; DNA: TGTGCCAGCAGCCGACTAGCGACCGGGACAGGGGTTTTTGCTGAAGCTTTCTTT
size: once; J: TRBJ2-5; V: TRBV10-2; D: NA; CDR3: CASSESVGRETQYF; DNA: TGCGCCAGCAGTGAGTCGGTAGGGAGGGAGACCCAGTACTTC
size: NA; J: TRBJ2-7; V: TRBV5-4; D: TRBD2; CDR3: CASSKREGREQYF; DNA: TGTGCCAGCAGCAAAAGGGAGGGGCGCGAGCAGTACTTC
size: NA; J: TRBJ2-7; V: TRBV11-2; D: TRBD1; CDR3: CASRVDRGPHEQYF; DNA: TGTGCCAGCAGGGTGGACAGGGGGCCCCACGAGCAGTACTTC
size: NA; J: TRBJ2-1; V: TRBV10-1; D: TRBD1; CDR3: CASSETGVGNEQFF; DNA: TGCGCCAGCAGTGAGACAGGGGTAGGCAATGAGCAGTTCTTC
size: NA; J: TRBJ1-2; V: TRBV15; D: NA; CDR3: CATSRDSLTNYGYTF; DNA: TGTGCCACCAGCAGAGATTCGCTAACTAACTATGGCTACACCTTC
size: once; J: TRBJ1-2; V: TRBV20-1; D: NA; CDR3: CSARQNYGYTF; DNA: TGCAGTGCGAGGCAGAACTATGGCTACACCTTC
size: NA; J: TRBJ1-3; V: TRBV6-5; D: NA; CDR3: CASRPAGLGNTIYF; DNA: TGTGCCAGCCGTCCGGCGGGGCTTGGAAACACCATATATTTT